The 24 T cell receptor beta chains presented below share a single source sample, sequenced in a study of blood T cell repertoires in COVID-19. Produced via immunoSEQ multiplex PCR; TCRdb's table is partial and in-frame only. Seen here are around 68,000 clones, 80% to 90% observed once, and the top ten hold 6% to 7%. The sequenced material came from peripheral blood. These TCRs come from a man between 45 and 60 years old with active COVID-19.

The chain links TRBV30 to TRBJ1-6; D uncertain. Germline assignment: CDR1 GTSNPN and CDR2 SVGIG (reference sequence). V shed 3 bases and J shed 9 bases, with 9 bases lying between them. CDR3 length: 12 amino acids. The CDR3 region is CAWSAVSSPLHF. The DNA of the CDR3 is TGTGCCTGGAGCGCCGTCAGTTCACCCCTCCACTTT.

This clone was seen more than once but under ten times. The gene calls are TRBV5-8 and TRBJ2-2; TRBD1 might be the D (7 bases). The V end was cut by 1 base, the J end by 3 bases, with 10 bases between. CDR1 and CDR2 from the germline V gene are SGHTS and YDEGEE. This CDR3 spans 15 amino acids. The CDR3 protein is CASSLQGGYTGELFF. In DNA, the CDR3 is TGTGCCAGCAGCTTGCAGGGGGGTTACACCGGGGAGCTGTTTTTT.

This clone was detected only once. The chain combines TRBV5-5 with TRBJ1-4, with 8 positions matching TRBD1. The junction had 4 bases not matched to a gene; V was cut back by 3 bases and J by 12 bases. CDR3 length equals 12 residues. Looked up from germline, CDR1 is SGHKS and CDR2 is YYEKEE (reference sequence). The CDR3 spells CASSSPDRELFF. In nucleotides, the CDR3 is TGTGCCAGCAGCTCACCGGACAGGGAACTGTTTTTT.

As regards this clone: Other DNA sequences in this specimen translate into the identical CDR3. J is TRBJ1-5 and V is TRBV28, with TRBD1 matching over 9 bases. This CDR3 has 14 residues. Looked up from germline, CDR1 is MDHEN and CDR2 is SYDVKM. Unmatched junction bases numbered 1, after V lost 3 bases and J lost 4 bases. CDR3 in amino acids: CASSFGTGNQPQHF. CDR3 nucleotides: TGTGCCAGCAGTTTTGGGACAGGGAATCAGCCCCAGCATTTT. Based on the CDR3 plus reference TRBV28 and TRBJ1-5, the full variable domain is DVKVTQSSRYLVKRTGEKVFLECVQDMDHENMFWYRQDPGLGLRLIYFSYDVKMKEKGDIPEGYSVSREKKERFSLILESASTNQTSMYLCASSFGTGNQPQHFGDGTRLSIL.

The CDR3, as DNA: TGTGCCAGTAGTATGGCCCCAGGGGGCACCTACGAGCAGTACTTC. Amino acid sequence: CASSMAPGGTYEQYF. This chain links TRBV19 with TRBJ2-7; 8 positions match TRBD1. Germline trimming cut 3 bases from V and 2 bases from J; bases unmatched to any gene: 6. This CDR3 contains 15 residues. From germline, CDR1 is LNHDA and CDR2 SQIVND (reference sequence).

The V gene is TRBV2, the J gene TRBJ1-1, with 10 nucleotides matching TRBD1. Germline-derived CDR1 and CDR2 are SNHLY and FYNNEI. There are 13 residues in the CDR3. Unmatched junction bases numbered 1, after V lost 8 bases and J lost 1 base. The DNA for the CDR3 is TGTGCCAGCGACAGGGGGCGGAACACTGAAGCTTTCTTT. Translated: CASDRGRNTEAFF.

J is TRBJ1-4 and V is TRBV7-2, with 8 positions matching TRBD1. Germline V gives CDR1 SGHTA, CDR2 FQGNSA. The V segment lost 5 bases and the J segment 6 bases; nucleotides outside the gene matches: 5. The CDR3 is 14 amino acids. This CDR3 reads CASSPRGRDEKLFF. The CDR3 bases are TGTGCCAGCAGCCCCAGGGGGCGGGATGAAAAACTGTTTTTT.

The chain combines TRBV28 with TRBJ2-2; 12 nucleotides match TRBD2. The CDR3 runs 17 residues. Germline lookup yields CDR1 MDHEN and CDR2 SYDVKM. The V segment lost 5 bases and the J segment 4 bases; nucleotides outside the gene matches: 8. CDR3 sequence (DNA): TGTGCCAGCAGTACCTCGGCTAGCGGGAGGGTCACCGGGGAGCTGTTTTTT. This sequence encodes CASSTSASGRVTGELFF.

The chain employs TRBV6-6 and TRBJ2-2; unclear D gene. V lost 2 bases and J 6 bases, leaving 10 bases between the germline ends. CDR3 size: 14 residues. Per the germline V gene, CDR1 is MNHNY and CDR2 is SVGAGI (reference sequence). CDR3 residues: CASSYQTTAGELFF. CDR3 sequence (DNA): TGTGCCAGCAGTTACCAAACTACGGCCGGGGAGCTGTTTTTT.

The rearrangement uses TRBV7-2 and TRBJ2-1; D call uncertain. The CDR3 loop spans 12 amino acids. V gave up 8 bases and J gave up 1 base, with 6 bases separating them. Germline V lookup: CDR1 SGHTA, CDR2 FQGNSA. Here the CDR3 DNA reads TGTGCCAGCGGCCCTTCCTACAATGAGCAGTTCTTC. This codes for CASGPSYNEQFF.

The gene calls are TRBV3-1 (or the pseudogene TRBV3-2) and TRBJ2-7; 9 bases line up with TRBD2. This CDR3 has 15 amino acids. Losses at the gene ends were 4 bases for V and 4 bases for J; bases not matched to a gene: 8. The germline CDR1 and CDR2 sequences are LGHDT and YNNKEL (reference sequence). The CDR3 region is CASSRPLAGVYEQYF. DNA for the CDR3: TGTGCCAGCAGCCGACCTTTAGCGGGAGTGTACGAGCAGTACTTC.

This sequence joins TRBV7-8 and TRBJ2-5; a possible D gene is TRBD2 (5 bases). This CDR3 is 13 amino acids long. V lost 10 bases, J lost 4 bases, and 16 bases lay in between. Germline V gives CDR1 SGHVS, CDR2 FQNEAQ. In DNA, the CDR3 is TGTGCCACCTTGGAGGTAGTTCGAGAGACCCAGTACTTC. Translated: CATLEVVRETQYF.

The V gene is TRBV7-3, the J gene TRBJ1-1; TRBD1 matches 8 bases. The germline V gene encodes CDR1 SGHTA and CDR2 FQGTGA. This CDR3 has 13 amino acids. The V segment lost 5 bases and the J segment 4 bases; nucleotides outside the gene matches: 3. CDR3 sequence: CASSPGQGTEAFF. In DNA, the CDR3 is TGTGCCAGCAGCCCCGGACAGGGCACTGAAGCTTTCTTT.

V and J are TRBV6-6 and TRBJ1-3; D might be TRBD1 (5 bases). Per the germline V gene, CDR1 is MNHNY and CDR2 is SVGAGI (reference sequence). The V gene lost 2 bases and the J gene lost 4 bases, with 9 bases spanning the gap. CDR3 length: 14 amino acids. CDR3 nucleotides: TGTGCCAGCAGTTACGCGGGGCCAGGAAACACCATATATTTT. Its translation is CASSYAGPGNTIYF.

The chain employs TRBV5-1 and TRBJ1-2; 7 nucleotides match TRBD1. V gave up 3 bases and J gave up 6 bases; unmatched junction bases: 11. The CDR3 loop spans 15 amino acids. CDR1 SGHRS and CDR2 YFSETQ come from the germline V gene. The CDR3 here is CASSYTGDPQDGYTF. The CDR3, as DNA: TGCGCCAGCAGCTATACAGGGGATCCCCAGGATGGCTACACCTTC.

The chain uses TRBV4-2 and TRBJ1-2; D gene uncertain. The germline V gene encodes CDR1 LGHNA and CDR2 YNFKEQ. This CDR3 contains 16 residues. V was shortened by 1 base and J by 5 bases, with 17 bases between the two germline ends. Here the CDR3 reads CASSQAGEAAGYGYTF. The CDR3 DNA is TGTGCCAGCAGCCAAGCAGGTGAGGCCGCGGGTTATGGCTACACCTTC.

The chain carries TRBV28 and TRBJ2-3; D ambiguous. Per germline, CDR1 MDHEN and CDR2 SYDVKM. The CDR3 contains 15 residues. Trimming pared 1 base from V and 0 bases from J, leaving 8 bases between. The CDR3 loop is CASSLLLPSTDTQYF. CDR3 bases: TGTGCCAGCAGTTTATTACTACCTAGCACAGATACGCAGTATTTT. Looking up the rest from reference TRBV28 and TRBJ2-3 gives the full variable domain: DVKVTQSSRYLVKRTGEKVFLECVQDMDHENMFWYRQDPGLGLRLIYFSYDVKMKEKGDIPEGYSVSREKKERFSLILESASTNQTSMYLCASSLLLPSTDTQYFGPGTRLTVL.

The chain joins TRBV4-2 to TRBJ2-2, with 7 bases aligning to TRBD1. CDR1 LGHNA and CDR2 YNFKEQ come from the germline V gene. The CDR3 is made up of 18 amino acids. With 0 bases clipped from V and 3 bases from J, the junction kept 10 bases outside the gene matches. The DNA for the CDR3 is TGTGCCAGCAGCCAAGATAAGGGGTCAGGGGGTTACACCGGGGAGCTGTTTTTT. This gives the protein CASSQDKGSGGYTGELFF.

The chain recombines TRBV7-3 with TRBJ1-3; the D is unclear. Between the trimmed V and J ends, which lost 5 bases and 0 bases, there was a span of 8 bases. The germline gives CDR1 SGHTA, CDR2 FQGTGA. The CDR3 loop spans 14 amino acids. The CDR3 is CASSPGASGNTIYF. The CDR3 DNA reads TGTGCCAGCAGCCCGGGAGCCTCTGGAAACACCATATATTTT.

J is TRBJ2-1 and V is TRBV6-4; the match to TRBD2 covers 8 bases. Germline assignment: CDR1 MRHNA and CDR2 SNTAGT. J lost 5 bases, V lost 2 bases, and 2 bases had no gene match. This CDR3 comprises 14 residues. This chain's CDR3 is CASSDPSGHNEQFF. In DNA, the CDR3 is TGTGCCAGCAGTGACCCTAGCGGGCACAATGAGCAGTTCTTC.

The DNA for the CDR3 is TGTGCCAGCAGCCACCTCGGGGGGGGCAGGAATGAGCAGTTCTTC. Translation gives CASSHLGGGRNEQFF. V is TRBV3-1 (or the pseudogene TRBV3-2) and J is TRBJ2-1, with 8 bases that match TRBD2. Trimming took 3 bases from V and 7 from J; bases not matched to a gene: 8. The CDR3 consists of 15 residues. The V gene's germline CDR1 is LGHDT and CDR2 YNNKEL (reference sequence).

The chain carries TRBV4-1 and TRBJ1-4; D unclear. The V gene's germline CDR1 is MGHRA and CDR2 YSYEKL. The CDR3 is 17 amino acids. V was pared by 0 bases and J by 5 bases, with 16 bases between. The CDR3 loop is CASSQDNLRQRNEKLFF. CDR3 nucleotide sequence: TGCGCCAGCAGCCAAGATAATTTGCGGCAGAGAAATGAAAAACTGTTTTTT.

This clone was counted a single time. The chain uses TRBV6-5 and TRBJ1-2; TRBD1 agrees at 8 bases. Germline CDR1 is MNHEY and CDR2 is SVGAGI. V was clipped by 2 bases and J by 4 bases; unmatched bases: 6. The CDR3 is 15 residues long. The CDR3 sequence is CASSYNRDRSYGYTF. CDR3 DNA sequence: TGTGCCAGCAGTTACAACCGGGACAGGAGCTATGGCTACACCTTC.

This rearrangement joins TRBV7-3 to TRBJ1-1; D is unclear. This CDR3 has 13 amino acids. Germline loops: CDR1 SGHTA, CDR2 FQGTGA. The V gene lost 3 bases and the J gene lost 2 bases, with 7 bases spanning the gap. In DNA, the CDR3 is TGTGCCAGCAGCTTTGCGGTCAACACTGAAGCTTTCTTT. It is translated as CASSFAVNTEAFF. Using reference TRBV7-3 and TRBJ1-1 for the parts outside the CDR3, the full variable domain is GAGVSQTPSNKVTEKGKYVELRCDPISGHTALYWYRQSLGQGPEFLIYFQGTGAADDSGLPNDRFFAVRPEGSVSTLKIQRTERGDSAVYLCASSFAVNTEAFFGQGTRLTVV.